This TCR beta chain stems from a study of Graves' ophthalmopathy and Graves' hyperthyroidism. RNA transcripts provided the template for amplifying TCR beta CDR3 regions. Second-round multiplex PCR followed a first-round RT-PCR using HTBI primers. TCRdb itself ran the multiplex PCR reads through MiXCR, one entry per CDR3 protein. The sample has 260,000 or so distinct CDR3 sequences; about 47% are singletons. Lactation, pregnancy, uncontrolled infections and other autoimmune diseases were all grounds for excluding patients. Diagnosis used clinical symptoms, serum thyroxine, TRAb, thyroid ultrasound and orbital computed tomography. Germline V gives CDR1 SGHAT, CDR2 FQNNGV. V was pared by 3 bases and J by 10 bases, with 7 bases between. This CDR3 is built from 12 residues.

The sequence was obtained from an adult man with Graves' ophthalmopathy. The specimen was peripheral blood. This chain connects TRBV11-2 to TRBJ1-6, with no clear D. CDR3 nucleotides: TGTGCCAGCAGCTTCTCTCGGTCACCCCTCCACTTT. Its translation is CASSFSRSPLHF.